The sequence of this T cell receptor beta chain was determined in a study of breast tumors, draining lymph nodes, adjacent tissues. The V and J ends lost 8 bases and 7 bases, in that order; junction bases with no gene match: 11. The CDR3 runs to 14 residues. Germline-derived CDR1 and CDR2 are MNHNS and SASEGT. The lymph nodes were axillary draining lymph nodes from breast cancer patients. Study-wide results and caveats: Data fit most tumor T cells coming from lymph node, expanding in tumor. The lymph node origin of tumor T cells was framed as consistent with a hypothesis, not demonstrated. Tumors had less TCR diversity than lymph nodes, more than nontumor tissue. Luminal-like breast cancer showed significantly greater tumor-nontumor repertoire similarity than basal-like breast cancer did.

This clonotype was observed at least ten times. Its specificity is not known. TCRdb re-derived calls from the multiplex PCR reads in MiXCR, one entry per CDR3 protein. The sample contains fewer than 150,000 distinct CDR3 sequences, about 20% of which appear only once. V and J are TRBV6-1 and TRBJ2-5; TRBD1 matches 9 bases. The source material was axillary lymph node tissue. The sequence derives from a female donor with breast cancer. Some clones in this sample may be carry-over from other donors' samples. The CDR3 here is CASGKWTGDATQYF. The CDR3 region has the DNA TGTGCCAGCGGCAAATGGACAGGGGACGCGACCCAGTACTTC.